This T cell receptor beta chain was documented in a study of blood T cell repertoires in COVID-19. Turning to the study itself: Samples representing acute and convalescent COVID-19 were sourced from the United States, Italy and Spain. PBMCs, B-cell-depleted T cells, or T cells were the source of the cDNA or gDNA that made up the material.

In the authors' workflow: Amplification with reference gene primers provided the estimates of nucleated cell counts. TCRdb's table, derived via immunoSEQ multiplex PCR, lists solely in-frame clones and lacks some. That table gives V, J and clone size, and the DNA gave D and trimming. The sample carries a few hundred thousand clones, approximately 86% recorded once. Sequenced sample: peripheral blood. This TCR derives from a man between 18 and 29 years old with active or convalescent COVID-19.

The CDR3 bases are TGCGCCAGCAGCCATCCGGGACTAGCGGGGGGGCCAGGTAAGGATGAGCAGTTCTTC. It specifies CASSHPGLAGGPGKDEQFF. The J gene is TRBJ2-1, the V gene TRBV4-1, with 16 bases fitting TRBD2. The V gene end was trimmed by 3 bases and the J gene end by 8 bases; junction bases not matched to a gene: 13. CDR1 and CDR2 (germline): MGHRA, YSYEKL. The CDR3 is 19 amino acids.